The T cell receptor (beta chain) under discussion was sequenced for a study of cytomegalovirus exposure and HLA in healthy donors. General observations from the study: Accurate HLA-A and HLA-B prediction from TCR beta sequences was reported for most subjects. Analysis was carried out at a later point, and it linked a missense DCLRE1C variant to TCR beta V- and J-gene trimming.

CDR3 length: 16 residues. V lost 4 bases, J lost 4 bases, and 11 bases stayed unmatched. Germline V lookup: CDR1 SGHRS, CDR2 YFSETQ. With respect to this clone: What it binds is unknown.

13 Jbeta primers and 60 Vbeta primers were used for the PCR. Per the authors' pipeline: Among the unique TCR beta chains that a later analysis counted, about 81 million in all, 10 million to 14 million were shared. Repertoires were generated with immunoSEQ multiplex PCR, while TCRdb's copy carries only in-frame clones and drops some. The V and J calls and clone size come from that table; D and trimming were worked out from the DNA. The table shows some 150,000 clones, with roughly 80% occurring only once. The sample taken for sequencing was PBMCs. The V call is TRBV5-1, the J call TRBJ1-2; 9 nucleotides agree with TRBD1. The clonotype originates from a female donor in good health and CMV-seronegative. This CDR3 reads CASSAWTGEEVYGYTF. The CDR3, as DNA: TGCGCCAGCAGCGCGTGGACAGGGGAGGAGGTCTATGGCTACACCTTC.